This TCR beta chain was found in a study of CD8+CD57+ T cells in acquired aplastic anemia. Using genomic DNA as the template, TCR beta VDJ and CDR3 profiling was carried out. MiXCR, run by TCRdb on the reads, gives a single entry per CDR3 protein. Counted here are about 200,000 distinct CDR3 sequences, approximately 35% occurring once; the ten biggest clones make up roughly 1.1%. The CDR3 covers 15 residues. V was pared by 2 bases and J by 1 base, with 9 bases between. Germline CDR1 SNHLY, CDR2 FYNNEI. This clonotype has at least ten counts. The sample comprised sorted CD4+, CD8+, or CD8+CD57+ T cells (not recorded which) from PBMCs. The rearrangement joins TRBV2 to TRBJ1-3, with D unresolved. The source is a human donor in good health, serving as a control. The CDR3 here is CASSEYRGSGNTIYF. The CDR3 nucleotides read TGTGCCAGCAGTGAATATCGGGGATCTGGAAACACCATATATTTT. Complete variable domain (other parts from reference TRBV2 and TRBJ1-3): EPEVTQTPSHQVTQMGQEVILRCVPISNHLYFYWYRQILGQKVEFLVSFYNNEISEKSEIFDDQFSVERPDGSNFTLKIRSTKLEDSAMYFCASSEYRGSGNTIYFGEGSWLTVV.